These T cell receptor beta chains were read from a single sample in a study of T cell changes during pregnancy in multiple sclerosis. Libraries were prepared by immunoSEQ multiplex PCR; TCRdb keeps only in-frame clonotypes and omits some of them. Among about 94,000 clones listed, 85% to 95% were seen once. This material consisted of peripheral blood, taken after pregnancy. Receptors were obtained from a female donor with multiple sclerosis, enrolled in a pregnancy study. The CDR3 runs from the conserved cysteine through the conserved F or W. D genes are given only for firm matches. Clone size is given for some rows only: seen once, a few or many times, or a class if the clone is expanded.

CDR3 DNA	CDR3 protein	V gene	J gene	clone size	D gene
TGTGCCAGCAGCCTACGACAGGGTAGCAATCAGCCCCAGCATTTT	CASSLRQGSNQPQHF	TRBV6-1	TRBJ1-5	.	TRBD1
TGCGCCAGCAGACCCCTCGGACAGGGGGATGGCTACACCTTC	CASRPLGQGDGYTF	TRBV4-1	TRBJ1-2	.	TRBD1
TGTGCCAGCAGCCAAGATGATGCGGATCCCTACGAGCAGTACTTC	CASSQDDADPYEQYF	TRBV4-2	TRBJ2-7	.	.
TGTGCCAGCACACGGGACAGGGGGGGCAATCAGCCCCAGCATTTT	CASTRDRGGNQPQHF	TRBV2	TRBJ1-5	.	TRBD1
TGTGCCAGCAGCCTCCAGGGGGGCAATCAGCCCCAGCATTTT	CASSLQGGNQPQHF	TRBV27	TRBJ1-5	.	TRBD1
TGCGCCAGCAGCTTGGCCGCGACAGCCCCCTACGAGCAGTACTTC	CASSLAATAPYEQYF	TRBV5-1	TRBJ2-7	.	.
TGTGCCAGCAGTTTACACGGTGCCTACGAGCAGTACTTC	CASSLHGAYEQYF	TRBV27	TRBJ2-7	.	.
TGTGCCAGCTCACCGTCCAGGGGGCAGAACACTGAAGCTTTCTTT	CASSPSRGQNTEAFF	TRBV18	TRBJ1-1	once	TRBD1
TGTGCCAGCAGTTACGACCCTAGTGATACGCAGTATTTT	CASSYDPSDTQYF	TRBV6-6	TRBJ2-3	.	.
TGTGCCAGCCCCCCAAGCCCGACGGAGAACTCCTACGAGCAGTACTTC	CASPPSPTENSYEQYF	TRBV28	TRBJ2-7	.	.
TGTGCCAGCAGCTTAAATGGTGGGACTAGAAATGAGCAGTTCTTC	CASSLNGGTRNEQFF	TRBV7-9	TRBJ2-1	.	TRBD2
TGTGCCAGCAGCTCTTGGGACAGGGGGCGAAGGAACACTGAAGCTTTCTTT	CASSSWDRGRRNTEAFF	TRBV7-6	TRBJ1-1	.	TRBD1
TGTGCCAGCAGCTCGGGACTAGCGGGAAGGCAAGAGACCCAGTACTTC	CASSSGLAGRQETQYF	TRBV11-2	TRBJ2-5	.	TRBD2
TGTGCCAGCAGCCCCGGACTAGCGGGCAGAAGAGATACGCAGTATTTT	CASSPGLAGRRDTQYF	TRBV9	TRBJ2-3	.	TRBD2
TGCGCCAGCAGGTCCGGACTAGCGGGAATCAGCTACGAGCAGTACTTC	CASRSGLAGISYEQYF	TRBV5-1	TRBJ2-7	.	TRBD2
TGTGCCTGGAGTCCAGGATTCTCGCCCCAGCATTTT	CAWSPGFSPQHF	TRBV30	TRBJ1-5	.	.
TGTGCCAGCTCAACGTCAGGGGGGTTAGCCAAAAACATTCAGTACTTC	CASSTSGGLAKNIQYF	TRBV18	TRBJ2-4	.	.
TGTGCCAGCAGCCAACTCGCAGGGACCGGGGAGCTGTTTTTT	CASSQLAGTGELFF	TRBV7-9	TRBJ2-2	.	.
TGTGCCAGCAGCTTAGGGGGCCAAATGGGAAACACCATATATTTT	CASSLGGQMGNTIYF	TRBV11-2	TRBJ1-3	.	.
TGTGCCAGCAGCCGAAACAGTCTCCTCTCCTACGAGCAGTACTTC	CASSRNSLLSYEQYF	TRBV5-6	TRBJ2-7	.	.
TGTGCCAGCAGCTTAAGTTCGTGGTACGGTAATGAAAAACTGTTTTTT	CASSLSSWYGNEKLFF	TRBV7-2	TRBJ1-4	once	.
TGTGCCAGTAGTATCCTTGGGCTAGCCGACAATGAGCAGTTCTTC	CASSILGLADNEQFF	TRBV19	TRBJ2-1	.	.
TGTGCCAGCTCCCCAGAGGTGTTGGATGGCTACACCTTC	CASSPEVLDGYTF	TRBV18	TRBJ1-2	.	.
TGTGCCAGCAGTGACTCGGGCGGGGTAGGAGATACGCAGTATTTT	CASSDSGGVGDTQYF	TRBV6-4	TRBJ2-3	.	.
TGTGCCAGCAGCCGACCGCCAGGGGCCGAGCAGTACTTC	CASSRPPGAEQYF	TRBV5-4	TRBJ2-7	.	.
TGTGCCAGCAGTTTAGGGCTAGCGGGAGGGGGCACAGATACGCAGTATTTT	CASSLGLAGGGTDTQYF	TRBV27	TRBJ2-3	.	TRBD2
TGCGCCAGCAGCCCGGGACAGGGGGCTGCTAATGAAAAACTGTTTTTT	CASSPGQGAANEKLFF	TRBV5-1	TRBJ1-4	.	TRBD1
TGCAGCGTCGGAGGGACAGTAGAGACCCAGTACTTC	CSVGGTVETQYF	TRBV29-1	TRBJ2-5	.	.
TGTGCCAGCAGTTTTCTCACCGGGGAGCTGTTTTTT	CASSFLTGELFF	TRBV27	TRBJ2-2	.	.
TGTGCCAGCTCACCGGGACAGGGAGAGGGGCAGTTCTTC	CASSPGQGEGQFF	TRBV18	TRBJ2-1	.	TRBD1
TGCGCCAGCAGCCAACCGACAGCAACTAACTATGGCTACACCTTC	CASSQPTATNYGYTF	TRBV4-1	TRBJ1-2	.	.
TGTGCCTGGAGTCAGGGGGCAGGTCAGCCCCAGCATTTT	CAWSQGAGQPQHF	TRBV30	TRBJ1-5	.	TRBD1
TGTGCCAGCAGTGACACGACTAGCACAGATACGCAGTATTTT	CASSDTTSTDTQYF	TRBV2	TRBJ2-3	.	.
TGTGCCAGCAGCGAGAGGTCACCTGCGCAGTATTTT	CASSERSPAQYF	TRBV7-2	TRBJ2-3	.	.
TGTGCCAGCAGCTTACTGGGACAGGTCTCCTACGAGCAGTACTTC	CASSLLGQVSYEQYF	TRBV7-9	TRBJ2-7	.	TRBD1
TGTGCCAGTAGTATAAGGACAGCCCGGAACGAGCAGTACTTC	CASSIRTARNEQYF	TRBV19	TRBJ2-7	.	.
TGTGCCAGCAGCCTACGGCTAGCGGGAGACAATGAGCAGTTCTTC	CASSLRLAGDNEQFF	TRBV4-2	TRBJ2-1	.	TRBD2
TGTGCCAGCAGCTTTTCTTCTGTGGCGGCCGGGGAGCTGTTTTTT	CASSFSSVAAGELFF	TRBV5-6	TRBJ2-2	.	.
TGTGCCAGCAGCTTCTCTCACGAGCAGTACTTC	CASSFSHEQYF	TRBV5-4	TRBJ2-7	.	.
TGTGCCAGCAGTGCACGGAGGGCCCCCTCAAATCAGCCCCAGCATTTT	CASSARRAPSNQPQHF	TRBV6-1	TRBJ1-5	.	.
TGCAGCGTGGAAGGGACAGCGAGTAATGAAAAACTGTTTTTT	CSVEGTASNEKLFF	TRBV29-1	TRBJ1-4	once	TRBD1
TGTGCCAGCAGTTCCCTTACGGGAGAGACCCAGTACTTC	CASSSLTGETQYF	TRBV7-8	TRBJ2-5	.	.
TGTGCCAGCAGCGCGCCGGGACAGGGGCCTGGAGAGACCCAGTACTTC	CASSAPGQGPGETQYF	TRBV5-4	TRBJ2-5	few	TRBD1
TGCAGCGTCAGGGAAGGTTCTGGAAACACCATATATTTT	CSVREGSGNTIYF	TRBV29-1	TRBJ1-3	once	.
TGTGCCAGCAGTTCTCTCTCTGGGGCCAACGTCCTGACTTTC	CASSSLSGANVLTF	TRBV27	TRBJ2-6	.	.
TGTGCCAGCAGCCCCGGGGTCTGGGACTACGAGCAGTACTTC	CASSPGVWDYEQYF	TRBV7-9	TRBJ2-7	.	.
TGCGCCAGCAGCCAAGAATTGGGGGGATCTGGAAACACCATATATTTT	CASSQELGGSGNTIYF	TRBV4-1	TRBJ1-3	.	.
TGCGCCAGCAGCCAAACTAGGCTCCTAACGGAAAACTATGGCTACACCTTC	CASSQTRLLTENYGYTF	TRBV4-3	TRBJ1-2	.	.
TGTGCCAGCAGCTTGCCCATAGGGGTCACCGACGAGCAGTACTTC	CASSLPIGVTDEQYF	TRBV7-9	TRBJ2-7	.	.